This record covers a single TCR beta chain. What it recognizes is unknown. Using immunoSEQ multiplex PCR, the repertoire was profiled, and TCRdb retains in-frame clones only, with some absent. The sample has about 170,000 clones, 80% to 95% seen once. CDR1 and CDR2 from the germline V gene are SGDLS and YYNGEE. The CDR3 runs to 12 residues. Between the trimmed V and J ends, which lost 2 bases and 8 bases, there was a span of 7 bases. The sample belongs to a study of T cell responses to AZD1222 COVID-19 vaccine. Study results and caveats: Spike-spanning, vaccine-associated CD4 TCRs were dominant at 160-218 and 743-854.

Source: peripheral blood, taken on day 0 of AZD1222 vaccination. The origin of this receptor is an adult in good health. The rearrangement joins TRBV9 to TRBJ1-4; possible D gene TRBD1, 5 bases. For the CDR3, the DNA is TGTGCCAGCAGCGTGGAGGGGGAAAAACTGTTTTTT. It is translated as CASSVEGEKLFF.